The sequence of this TCR beta chain was determined in a study (dated by TCRdb to 2016 to 2017). Looking at the study overall: To characterize human CD8+ TCR repertoires that recognize immunodominant viral antigens, the researchers relied on sequence and structural analyses.

The research as a whole found: Reports indicated that CD8+ TCR repertoires specific to different immunodominant viral antigens were highly diverse and distinct from one another.

As a fraction of the sample, this clonotype is hyperexpanded (1% or more). No cognate antigen has been identified for it. No per-base quality is available; no much larger clone lies one base away. The instrument was an Illumina HiSeq 2500. TCRdb passed the public sequencing reads through fastp at Q25 and MiXCR, retaining productive beta sequences. Each CDR3 protein appears once, grouped with its most common genes and DNA. The sample records 250 to 300 distinct CDR3 sequences, roughly a fifth of which are singletons. The ten largest clones capture roughly 43% of the sample. Taken from cysteine to phenylalanine, the CDR3 has 18 residues. Just the 54-base CDR3 DNA is kept, in frame starting at base 1. CDR1 and CDR2, per the germline V gene (reference sequence), are DFQATT and SNEGSKA. The germline V end is reduced by 2 bases and the J end by 7 bases; junction bases left unmatched: 18.

The specimen sequenced was CD8+ T cells (not recorded whether cultured). The clonotype was recovered from a female donor. The chain couples TRBV20-1 to TRBJ1-4, and 8 junction bases match TRBD1. The CDR3 region has the sequence CSARNDRGDLQMSEKLFF. The bases read TGCAGTGCTAGAAATGACAGGGGAGATCTCCAGATGAGTGAAAAACTGTTTTTT.